The 11 T cell receptor beta chains below were found in one sample sequenced in a study of PD-1 blockade in classical Hodgkin lymphoma. Sequenced by immunoSEQ multiplex PCR; TCRdb stores in-frame clones only, minus some. The sample carries 50,000 to 85,000 clones, roughly two thirds recorded once. In every patient, relapse followed autologous stem cell transplantation, while exposure to brentuximab vedotin differed. Sequences were derived from peripheral blood mononuclear cells (PBMCs), sampled before the second cycle of nivolumab. The receptors were sampled from a human donor with classical Hodgkin lymphoma.

This clone was counted a few times. The chain carries TRBV14 and TRBJ2-2; D is ambiguous. V shed 0 bases and J shed 3 bases, with 8 bases lying between them. This CDR3 has 15 residues. Germline loops: CDR1 SGHDN, CDR2 FVKESK. The chain's CDR3 is CASSQDPGYTGELFF. The CDR3 DNA sequence: TGTGCCAGCAGCCAAGATCCCGGGTACACCGGGGAGCTGTTTTTT.

This chain links TRBV9 with TRBJ2-1, with D maybe TRBD2 (6 bases). The CDR3 length is 15 residues. V was cut by 4 bases and J by 0 bases, with 11 bases left in between. The germline gives CDR1 SGDLS, CDR2 YYNGEE. Here the CDR3 reads CASSPGGSSYNEQFF. Written as DNA, the CDR3 is TGTGCCAGCAGCCCTGGGGGGAGCTCCTACAATGAGCAGTTCTTC.

The genes are TRBV2 and TRBJ2-1; 8 bases align to TRBD1. The CDR3 spans 15 residues. Germline trimming cut 2 bases from V and 9 bases from J; bases unmatched to any gene: 9. Per the germline V gene, CDR1 is SNHLY and CDR2 is FYNNEI. The CDR3 DNA follows: TGTGCCAGCAGTGAACTTGGACAGGGTCTTGGTGAGCAGTTCTTC. It is translated as CASSELGQGLGEQFF.

The CDR3 DNA reads TGTGCCACACAGCCTGGGACTAGCGGGCTGAGCACAGATACGCAGTATTTT. Encoded protein: CATQPGTSGLSTDTQYF. The chain carries TRBV10-3 and TRBJ2-3, with 12 positions matching TRBD2. The germline V gene has CDR1 ENHRY and CDR2 SYGVKD. V dropped 10 bases and J dropped 0; count of bases not matched to a gene: 11. The CDR3 is 17 amino acids.

This clone came up a few times. The chain has TRBV27 and TRBJ1-5, with D possibly TRBD1 on 5 matching bases. CDR1 is MNHEY, CDR2 SMNVEV, per germline (reference sequence). Between the trimmed V and J ends, which lost 0 bases and 0 bases, there was a span of 9 bases. The CDR3 consists of 16 residues. CDR3 region: CASSLSPGNSNQPQHF. The DNA for the CDR3 is TGTGCCAGCAGTTTATCACCAGGGAATAGCAATCAGCCCCAGCATTTT.

This clone has a handful of counts. This chain joins TRBV11-2 and TRBJ1-2; no reliable D call. The CDR3 is 13 residues long. The germline V gene encodes CDR1 SGHAT and CDR2 FQNNGV. Trimming cost V 2 bases and J 2 bases, with 6 bases left between them. CDR3: CASSLQENYGYTF. CDR3 DNA: TGTGCCAGCAGCTTACAGGAGAACTATGGCTACACCTTC.

The chain recombines TRBV29-1 with TRBJ2-7; 8 bases align to TRBD1. This CDR3 comprises 13 residues. CDR1 and CDR2 (germline): SQVTM, ANQGSEA. Unmatched junction bases numbered 11, after V lost 6 bases and J lost 7 bases. The CDR3 loop reads CSVEDRVRREQYF. CDR3 DNA: TGCAGCGTCGAGGACAGGGTCCGAAGGGAGCAGTACTTC.

The rearrangement joins TRBV9 to TRBJ2-3, with D possibly TRBD2 on 6 matching bases. V was cut by 0 bases and J by 2 bases, with 7 bases left in between. In germline, CDR1 is SGDLS, CDR2 YYNGEE. The CDR3 spans 14 residues. DNA of the CDR3: TGTGCCAGCAGCGTAGGGGGGGTCACAGATACGCAGTATTTT. Protein: CASSVGGVTDTQYF. Full variable domain (missing parts from reference TRBV9 and TRBJ2-3): DSGVTQTPKHLITATGQRVTLRCSPRSGDLSVYWYQQSLDQGLQFLIQYYNGEERAKGNILERFSAQQFPDLHSELNLSSLELGDSALYFCASSVGGVTDTQYFGPGTRLTVL.

This chain uses TRBV6-6 with TRBJ2-5; 9 positions agree with TRBD1. V lost 5 bases and J lost 4; bases outside the gene matches: 8. The CDR3 is 15 residues long. Germline loops: CDR1 MNHNY, CDR2 SVGAGI (reference sequence). The CDR3 sequence is CASSNQGQGGETQYF. The CDR3 coding sequence is TGTGCCAGCAGTAATCAGGGACAGGGAGGAGAGACCCAGTACTTC.

This chain joins TRBV5-1 and TRBJ2-7; 7 bases line up with TRBD1. Losses at the gene ends were 0 bases for V and 1 base for J; bases not matched to a gene: 4. CDR1 SGHRS and CDR2 YFSETQ come from the germline V gene. The CDR3 covers 15 residues. CDR3 protein: CASSLGQGLSYEQYF. The CDR3 nucleotides read TGCGCCAGCAGCTTGGGACAGGGATTATCCTACGAGCAGTACTTC.

This clone was detected once. The chain couples TRBV5-5 to TRBJ2-5; 9 positions match TRBD1. Germline CDR1 SGHKS, CDR2 YYEKEE (reference sequence). This CDR3 is 15 amino acids long. V gave up 3 bases and J gave up 5 bases; unmatched junction bases: 8. Here the CDR3 reads CASSSGTGTWETQYF. CDR3 coding DNA: TGTGCCAGCAGCTCCGGGACAGGGACGTGGGAGACCCAGTACTTC.